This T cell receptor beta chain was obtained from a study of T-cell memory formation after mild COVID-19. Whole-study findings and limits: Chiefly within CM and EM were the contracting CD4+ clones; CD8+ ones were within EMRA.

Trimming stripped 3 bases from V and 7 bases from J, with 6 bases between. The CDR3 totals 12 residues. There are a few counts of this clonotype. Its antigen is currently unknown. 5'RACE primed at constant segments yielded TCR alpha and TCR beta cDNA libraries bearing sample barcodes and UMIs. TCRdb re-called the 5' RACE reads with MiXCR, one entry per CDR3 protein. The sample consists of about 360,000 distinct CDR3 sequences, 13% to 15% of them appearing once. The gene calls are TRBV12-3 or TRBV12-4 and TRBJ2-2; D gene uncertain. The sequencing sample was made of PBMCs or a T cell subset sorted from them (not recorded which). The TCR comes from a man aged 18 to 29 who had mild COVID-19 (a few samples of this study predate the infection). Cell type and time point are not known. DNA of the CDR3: TGTGCCAGCAGTTTTGGGGACGGGGAGCTGTTTTTT. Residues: CASSFGDGELFF.